Shown below are 26 T cell receptor beta chains from a single sample sequenced in a study of shared clonotypes between healthy human individuals. CD8 cells regarded as naive lacked CD45RO, were positively chosen for CCR7, and omitted terminally differentiated effector memory CD45RA+ cells. Data came from immunoSEQ multiplex PCR; TCRdb stores just in-frame clones and leaves some out. The data contain 550,000 to 600,000 clones, nearly 98% of them singletons. Sequenced: naive CD8+ T cells sorted from blood. The source of these receptors is a man aged 25-40 years in good health.

Written as DNA, the CDR3 is TGTGCCAGCAGCTATGGAGGGGCAGGCTACGAGCAGTACTTC. Protein: CASSYGGAGYEQYF. The rearrangement uses TRBV7-3 and TRBJ2-7; TRBD2 is a possible D gene (6 bases). The V end lost 4 bases, the J end lost 3 bases, and 13 bases lay between the germline ends. CDR3 length: 14 amino acids. In germline, CDR1 is SGHTA, CDR2 FQGTGA.

V and J are TRBV6-5 and TRBJ1-2; D gene uncertain. Germline loops: CDR1 MNHEY, CDR2 SVGAGI. The V and J ends lost 0 bases and 8 bases respectively, with 10 bases between them. This CDR3 spans 13 amino acids. In nucleotides, the CDR3 is TGTGCCAGCAGTTACTCCGCCTTTGGAGGCTACACCTTC. Translation: CASSYSAFGGYTF.

The chain carries TRBV27 and TRBJ2-1; TRBD1 aligns across 9 bases. CDR3 length: 14 residues. The trim removed 0 bases at V and 9 bases at J, leaving 3 bases unmatched. Germline V gives CDR1 MNHEY, CDR2 SMNVEV (reference sequence). DNA for the CDR3: TGTGCCAGCAGTTTATCGGGACAGGGCACTGAGCAGTTCTTC. Its translation: CASSLSGQGTEQFF.

The gene calls are TRBV27 and TRBJ2-1; 10 bases map to TRBD2. Unmatched junction bases numbered 15, after V lost 8 bases and J lost 5 bases. Germline V gene sequence: CDR1 MNHEY, CDR2 SMNVEV (reference sequence). CDR3 length: 17 amino acids. CDR3 sequence (DNA): TGTGCCAGCGGAGCAATAGGGCTAGCGGGGGTAAACAATGAGCAGTTCTTC. Its protein is CASGAIGLAGVNNEQFF.

This sequence joins TRBV11-2 and TRBJ2-2; 10 bases are shared with TRBD2. The ends lost 5 bases at V and 6 bases at J; junction bases unmatched: 3. This CDR3 region has 14 residues. CDR1 SGHAT and CDR2 FQNNGV come from the germline V gene. In DNA form, the CDR3 reads TGTGCCAGCAGCAATAGCGGGAGGTCCGGGGAGCTGTTTTTT. Its translation: CASSNSGRSGELFF.

The rearrangement links TRBV28 to TRBJ2-5; 9 bases match TRBD1. V shed 3 bases and J 5 bases; nucleotides not matched to a gene: 4. The CDR3 runs to 14 residues. Looked up from germline, CDR1 is MDHEN and CDR2 is SYDVKM. The CDR3 region has the DNA TGTGCCAGCAGTTTCGGGACAGGGCTCGAGACCCAGTACTTC. This encodes CASSFGTGLETQYF.

The chain carries TRBV5-6 and TRBJ2-5; D is perhaps TRBD1 (5 bases). The CDR3 covers 13 residues. V was clipped by 4 bases and J by 4 bases, with 11 bases between them. The germline V gene encodes CDR1 SGHDT and CDR2 YYEEEE. The DNA of the CDR3 is TGTGCCAGCAGCACTGGACAACCAGAGACCCAGTACTTC. As protein: CASSTGQPETQYF.

The gene calls are TRBV14 and TRBJ2-1; D call uncertain. The CDR3 spans 16 residues. The V gene lost 1 base and the J gene lost 10 bases, with 20 bases spanning the gap. Germline CDR1 is SGHDN and CDR2 is FVKESK. The CDR3: CASSQAVTGRLWEQFF. The CDR3 nucleotides are TGTGCCAGCAGCCAAGCGGTTACGGGTAGACTGTGGGAGCAGTTCTTC.

The chain links TRBV29-1 to TRBJ1-5; no reliable D call. The CDR3 is 13 amino acids. With 3 bases removed from V and 0 bases from J, the gap between germline ends came to 6 bases. Germline V gene lookup returns CDR1 SQVTM and CDR2 ANQGSEA. CDR3 nucleotide sequence: TGCAGCGTTGAGTATGATAGCAATCAGCCCCAGCATTTT. Translated, it gives CSVEYDSNQPQHF.

The V and J genes are TRBV29-1 and TRBJ2-7, with D possibly TRBD1 on 5 matching bases. The CDR3 covers 13 residues. Trimming took 6 bases from V and 5 from J, leaving 17 bases between them. Germline lookup yields CDR1 SQVTM and CDR2 ANQGSEA. CDR3 in amino acids: CSVGPGRQDEQYF. The DNA of the CDR3 is TGCAGCGTGGGGCCCGGGCGTCAGGACGAGCAGTACTTC.

The J gene is TRBJ2-7, the V gene TRBV11-2; tentatively, D is TRBD1 (6 bases). This CDR3 has 14 residues. The ends were cut back, 4 bases at V and 3 bases at J, with 13 bases in the middle. CDR1 is SGHAT, CDR2 FQNNGV, per germline. The CDR3, as DNA: TGTGCCAGCAGCTCCTGGGACAATGACTACGAGCAGTACTTC. This gives the protein CASSSWDNDYEQYF.

The CDR3 nucleotides read TGCGCCAGCAGCCCAGTAGCTCGACTAGCGGGAGCCACCGGGGAGCTGTTTTTT. This translates into CASSPVARLAGATGELFF. V gene TRBV5-1 combines with J gene TRBJ2-2, with 12 bases lining up with TRBD2. The CDR3 spans 18 residues. The V gene's germline CDR1 is SGHRS and CDR2 YFSETQ. The V and J ends lost 4 bases and 4 bases, in that order; junction bases with no gene match: 11.

The chain has TRBV28 and TRBJ2-7; 8 nucleotides match TRBD1. Germline lookup yields CDR1 MDHEN and CDR2 SYDVKM. The V segment lost 8 bases and the J segment 4 bases; nucleotides outside the gene matches: 10. The CDR3 is made up of 14 amino acids. The CDR3 spells CASLADRVRYEQYF. CDR3 coding DNA: TGTGCCAGCTTGGCGGACAGGGTAAGGTACGAGCAGTACTTC.

This chain links TRBV7-9 with TRBJ2-3; TRBD2 matches at 14 bases. The CDR3 covers 16 residues. CDR1 SEHNR and CDR2 FQNEAQ come from the germline V gene (reference sequence). The V and J ends lost 4 bases and 5 bases, in that order; junction bases with no gene match: 5. The CDR3 sequence is CASSSPGTSGRDTQYF. The CDR3 DNA is TGTGCCAGCAGCTCTCCAGGGACTAGCGGGAGAGATACGCAGTATTTT. The whole variable domain, filled in from reference TRBV7-9 and TRBJ2-3, reads DTGVSQNPRHKITKRGQNVTFRCDPISEHNRLYWYRQTLGQGPEFLTYFQNEAQLEKSRLLSDRFSAERPKGSFSTLEIQRTEQGDSAMYLCASSSPGTSGRDTQYFGPGTRLTVL.

This clone was picked up one time. The chain joins TRBV5-8 to TRBJ2-1; the D gene is possibly TRBD1 (5 bases). Germline V gene sequence: CDR1 SGHTS, CDR2 YDEGEE. The CDR3 spans 16 residues. V was clipped by 4 bases and J by 3 bases, with 17 bases between them. The DNA for the CDR3 is TGTGCCAGCAGCCTCGACAGCTCCCTAGGCTACAATGAGCAGTTCTTC. It codes for CASSLDSSLGYNEQFF.

The gene calls are TRBV2 and TRBJ2-3, with D perhaps matching TRBD2 (5 bases). The CDR3 length is 13 residues. Trimming cost V 4 bases and J 5 bases, with 10 bases left between them. CDR1 is SNHLY, CDR2 FYNNEI, per germline. CDR3: CASSVEVGDTQYF. CDR3 coding DNA: TGTGCCAGCAGTGTGGAGGTCGGAGATACGCAGTATTTT.

This clone was seen only once. CDR3 sequence (DNA): TGCGCCAGCAGTTTCCGACAGGGGACCCTCCACGAGCAGTACTTC. Its protein product is CASSFRQGTLHEQYF. The chain joins TRBV5-1 to TRBJ2-7, with 8 bases aligning to TRBD1. The CDR3 covers 15 residues. Germline assignment: CDR1 SGHRS and CDR2 YFSETQ. The V and J ends lost 5 bases and 5 bases, in that order; junction bases with no gene match: 12.

About this clone itself: A read error may produce the germline difference seen at one junction end. V gene TRBV7-9 combines with J gene TRBJ1-1; the D gene is possibly TRBD1 (5 bases). The CDR3 consists of 11 residues. Germline V gene data show CDR1 as SEHNR and CDR2 as FQNEAQ (reference sequence). CDR3 protein: CASSLGLLLAF. Here the CDR3 DNA reads TGTGCCAGCAGCTTGGGACTCCTACTTGCGTTT.

The chain carries TRBV12-5 and TRBJ1-1; no definite D call. Germline V gives CDR1 LGHNT, CDR2 FRNRAP. V was clipped by 2 bases and J by 1 base, with 5 bases between them. The CDR3 loop spans 13 amino acids. DNA for the CDR3: TGTGCTAGTGGTTTGACAGCGAACACTGAAGCTTTCTTT. It codes for CASGLTANTEAFF.

The chain combines TRBV2 with TRBJ1-4; 7 bases are a match to TRBD1. CDR3 size: 15 residues. V lost 6 bases to trimming and J lost 0 bases; unmatched junction nucleotides: 4. Germline CDR1 is SNHLY and CDR2 is FYNNEI. CDR3 sequence: CASSGDRATNEKLFF. DNA for the CDR3: TGTGCCAGCAGCGGTGACAGGGCAACTAATGAAAAACTGTTTTTT.

V and J are TRBV6-6 and TRBJ2-1; D call uncertain. The CDR3 has 16 residues. Germline assignment: CDR1 MNHNY and CDR2 SVGAGI (reference sequence). The V and J ends lost 0 bases and 0 bases respectively, with 9 bases between them. Written as DNA, the CDR3 is TGTGCCAGCAGTTACTCGAAACAGAGCTCCTACAATGAGCAGTTCTTC. Translating gives CASSYSKQSSYNEQFF.

V and J are TRBV5-6 and TRBJ2-1; 12 bases are shared with TRBD1. CDR3 size: 15 residues. Germline V CDR1 and CDR2: SGHDT, YYEEEE. The ends lost 4 bases at V and 6 bases at J; junction bases unmatched: 5. In DNA, the CDR3 is TGTGCCAGCAGCCCCGGGACAGGGGGCCCCAATGAGCAGTTCTTC. It translates to CASSPGTGGPNEQFF.

The chain employs TRBV6-1 and TRBJ2-4; no reliable D call. Trimming cost V 3 bases and J 0 bases, with 12 bases left between them. The CDR3 consists of 16 residues. Germline V gene data show CDR1 as MNHNS and CDR2 as SASEGT. The CDR3 loop reads CASSDEAVLAKNIQYF. For the CDR3, the DNA is TGTGCCAGCAGTGACGAAGCTGTACTAGCCAAAAACATTCAGTACTTC.

This sequence joins TRBV11-3 and TRBJ2-7; no definite D call. CDR1 and CDR2 (germline): SGHNT, YENEEA. The CDR3 is 13 residues long. Trimming shortened V by 5 bases and J by 0 bases, and 8 bases separated the two germline ends. The CDR3 DNA follows: TGTGCCAGCAGCCCCAGTAACTCCTACGAGCAGTACTTC. Amino acids: CASSPSNSYEQYF.

This chain uses TRBV5-1 with TRBJ2-7, with D uncertain. V lost 3 bases and J 5 bases, leaving 9 bases between the germline ends. The CDR3 contains 12 residues. Germline V CDR1 and CDR2: SGHRS, YFSETQ. The CDR3 DNA follows: TGCGCCAGCAGCTGGAGTTTGGACGAGCAGTACTTC. Translation gives CASSWSLDEQYF.

The chain employs TRBV7-9 and TRBJ1-5, with D tentatively TRBD1 (5 bases). V lost 5 bases to trimming and J lost 8 bases, with 10 bases between them. The CDR3 runs 12 residues. In germline, CDR1 is SEHNR, CDR2 FQNEAQ (reference sequence). The CDR3 loop reads CASSRDREPQHF. The CDR3 nucleotides read TGTGCCAGCAGCCGGGACCGTGAGCCCCAGCATTTT.